The rows below give T cell receptor beta chains drawn from one sample of a study of blood T cells in healthy people across ages. MiXCR was run by TCRdb on the 5' RACE reads, yielding one entry per CDR3 protein. The sample holds more than 500,000 distinct CDR3 sequences, about 27% seen once. A further study also used this sample, focusing on T cells of mothers and their children.

Sequenced material: blood. The source is a boy aged 2-15 years in good health. Each CDR3 is given with its conserved first and last residue. Fields, in order: J gene, D gene, V gene, clone size, CDR3 protein, CDR3 DNA. The D gene is left open where the match is weak. Some rows mark clone size as missing; the rest say once, few, many or name a class of expanded clone.

TRBJ2-1	-	TRBV20-1	few	CSARAGPSYNEQFF	TGCAGTGCTAGAGCGGGGCCGTCCTACAATGAGCAGTTCTTC
TRBJ2-5	-	TRBV5-5	few	CASSLYEGRGETQYF	TGTGCCAGCAGCTTGTATGAGGGGCGCGGGGAGACCCAGTACTTC
TRBJ2-5	-	TRBV6-5	-	CASNPGRRSASQYF	TGTGCCAGCAATCCGGGACGAAGATCGGCGTCCCAGTACTTC
TRBJ2-4	-	TRBV12-3/TRBV12-4	-	CASIPRDKNIQYF	TGTGCCAGCATCCCTCGGGATAAAAACATTCAGTACTTC
TRBJ2-4	TRBD2	TRBV4-3	few	CASSQDRGGIQYF	TGCGCCAGCAGCCAAGATCGGGGGGGCATTCAGTACTTC
TRBJ2-4	TRBD1	TRBV15	few	CATSIGQGQNIQYF	TGTGCCACCAGCATCGGACAGGGGCAAAACATTCAGTACTTC
TRBJ1-5	-	TRBV4-3	few	CASSQDSARSSAQHF	TGCGCCAGCAGCCAAGATTCGGCCAGATCATCAGCCCAGCATTTT
TRBJ1-2	-	TRBV3-1	-	CASSQDPARPGPYGYTF	TGTGCCAGCAGCCAAGATCCGGCTCGGCCCGGCCCCTATGGCTACACCTTC
TRBJ2-7	-	TRBV4-1	few	CASSTGLGLRSHEQYF	TGCGCCAGCAGTACGGGTCTTGGGCTTCGCTCTCACGAGCAGTACTTC
TRBJ2-2	-	TRBV27	-	CASSYGGSNTGELFF	TGTGCCAGCAGTTATGGGGGATCGAACACCGGGGAGCTGTTTTTT
TRBJ2-3	-	TRBV5-1	few	CASSWASSTDTQYF	TGCGCCAGCAGTTGGGCTTCTAGCACAGATACGCAGTATTTT
TRBJ1-3	-	TRBV5-1	-	CASSFPDPGNTIYF	TGCGCCAGCAGCTTCCCGGACCCTGGAAACACCATATATTTT
TRBJ2-1	-	TRBV12-3/TRBV12-4	few	CASTATLLTTNEQFF	TGTGCCAGCACGGCTACATTACTAACCACCAATGAGCAGTTCTTC